These T cell receptor beta chains were read from a single sample in a study of monozygotic twins with inflammatory bowel disease. TCRdb reprocessed the 5' RACE reads and reports one entry per CDR3 protein, with no DNA. In total, the table holds hundreds of thousands of distinct CDR3 sequences. Sequenced sample: blood. The source of these receptors is a human donor with ulcerative colitis or Crohn's disease, or a healthy co-twin of an affected twin (not recorded which). Each CDR3 is given with its conserved first and last residue.

v_call	j_call	cdr3_aa
TRBV12-3/TRBV12-4	TRBJ2-3	CASSFSRDTQYF
TRBV5-1	TRBJ1-3	CASSLENSGNTIYF
TRBV7-9	TRBJ1-2	CASSLQSNRDYGYTF
TRBV5-1	TRBJ1-1	CASRDTYGQGRAFF
TRBV5-1	TRBJ2-1	CASQRGSYNEQFF
TRBV19	TRBJ2-2	CASSWVPNTGELFF
TRBV30	TRBJ2-1	CAWTGQGHNEQFF
TRBV29-1	TRBJ2-7	CSVEMTPFYEQYF
TRBV20-1	TRBJ2-3	CSASGRAADTQYF
TRBV28	TRBJ2-1	CASSGTRYEQFF
TRBV14	TRBJ2-1	CASSQVRTNEQFF
TRBV12-3/TRBV12-4	TRBJ1-5	CASSENLGAGVFQPQHF
TRBV12-3/TRBV12-4	TRBJ2-5	CASSLTGAPGAQYF
TRBV9	TRBJ2-5	CASSVGGGETQYF
TRBV20-1	TRBJ2-7	CSARPDTGAYEQYF
TRBV6-2/TRBV6-3	TRBJ2-3	CASSTYTSGTSTDTQYF
TRBV20-1	TRBJ1-2	CSDTRTSGTAGFMLF
TRBV9	TRBJ1-5	CASSASPTGGEQPQHF
TRBV7-2	TRBJ2-3	CASSQRGDTQYF